In this sample, the clone carrying this T cell receptor beta chain turned up a few times. Measured with immunoSEQ multiplex PCR; TCRdb has only the in-frame clones, and not every one. The repertoire includes around 46,000 clones, under 90% of them detected once, and less than 2% sits in the top ten. The V and J ends lost 6 bases and 10 bases respectively, with 10 bases between them. CDR1 and CDR2 from the germline V gene are SNHLY and FYNNEI. CDR3 length: 12 residues. The sample comes from a study of OX40 agonist ivuxolimab in advanced cancers. The gene calls are TRBV2 and TRBJ1-6, with unresolved D. The receptor's source is an adult with an advanced solid tumor such as melanoma, head and neck, liver or kidney cancer. The sample was CD4+ or CD8+ T cells sorted from blood, taken in a trial of the OX40 agonist ivuxolimab. The CDR3 protein is CASSGSSSPLHF. In DNA, the CDR3 is TGTGCCAGCAGCGGGAGCAGCTCACCCCTCCACTTT.